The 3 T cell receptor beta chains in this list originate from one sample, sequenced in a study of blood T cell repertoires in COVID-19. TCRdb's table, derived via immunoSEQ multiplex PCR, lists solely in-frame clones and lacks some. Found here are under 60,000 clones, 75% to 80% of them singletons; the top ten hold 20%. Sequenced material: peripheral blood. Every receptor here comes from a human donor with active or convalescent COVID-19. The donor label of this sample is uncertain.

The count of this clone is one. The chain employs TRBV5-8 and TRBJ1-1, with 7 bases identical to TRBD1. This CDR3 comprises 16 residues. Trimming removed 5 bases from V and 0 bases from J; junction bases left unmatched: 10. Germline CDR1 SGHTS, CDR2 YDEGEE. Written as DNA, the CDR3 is TGTGCCAGCAGGTCCGCCCAGGGGGACTTGAACACTGAAGCTTTCTTT. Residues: CASRSAQGDLNTEAFF.

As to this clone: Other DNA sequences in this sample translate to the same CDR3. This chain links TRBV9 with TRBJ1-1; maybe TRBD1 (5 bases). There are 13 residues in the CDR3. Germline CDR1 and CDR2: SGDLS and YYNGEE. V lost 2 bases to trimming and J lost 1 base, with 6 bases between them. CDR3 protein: CASSVGPNTEAFF. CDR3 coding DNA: TGTGCCAGCAGCGTGGGGCCGAACACTGAAGCTTTCTTT.

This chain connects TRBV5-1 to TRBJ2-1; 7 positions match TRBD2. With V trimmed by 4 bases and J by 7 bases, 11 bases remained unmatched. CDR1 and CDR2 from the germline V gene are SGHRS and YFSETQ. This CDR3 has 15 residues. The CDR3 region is CASSVTSLSGNEQFF. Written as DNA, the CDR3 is TGCGCCAGCAGCGTGACTAGCCTCTCTGGGAATGAGCAGTTCTTC.